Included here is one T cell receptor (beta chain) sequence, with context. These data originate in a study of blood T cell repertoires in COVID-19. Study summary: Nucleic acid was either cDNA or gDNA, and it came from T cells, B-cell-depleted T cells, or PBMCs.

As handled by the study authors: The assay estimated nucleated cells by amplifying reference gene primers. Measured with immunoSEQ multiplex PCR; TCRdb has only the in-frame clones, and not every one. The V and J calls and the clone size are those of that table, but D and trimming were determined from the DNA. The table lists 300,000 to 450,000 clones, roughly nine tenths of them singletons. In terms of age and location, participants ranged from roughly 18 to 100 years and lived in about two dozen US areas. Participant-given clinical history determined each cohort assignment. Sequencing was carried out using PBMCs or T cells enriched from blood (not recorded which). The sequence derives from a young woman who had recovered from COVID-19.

In DNA, the CDR3 is TGTGCCAGCAGCTCGCGGACAGGATCGCAAGAGACCCAGTACTTC. This sequence encodes CASSSRTGSQETQYF. The chain joins TRBV7-6 to TRBJ2-5; 7 bases line up with TRBD1. V shed 4 bases and J 2 bases; nucleotides not matched to a gene: 7. This CDR3 has 15 residues. Germline values: CDR1 SGHVS, CDR2 FNYEAQ.